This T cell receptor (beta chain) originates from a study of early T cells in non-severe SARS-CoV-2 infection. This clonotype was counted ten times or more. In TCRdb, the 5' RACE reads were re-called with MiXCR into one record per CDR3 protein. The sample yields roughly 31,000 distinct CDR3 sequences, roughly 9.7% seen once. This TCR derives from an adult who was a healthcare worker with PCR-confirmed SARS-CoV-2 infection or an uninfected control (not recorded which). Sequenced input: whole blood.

The CDR3 DNA reads TGTGCCAGCAGCCTACAGGGGCTGGCGGAGACCCAGTACTTC. Protein sequence: CASSLQGLAETQYF. V gene TRBV3-1 combines with J gene TRBJ2-5; the match to TRBD1 covers 7 bases. Germline assignment: CDR1 LGHDT and CDR2 YNNKEL (reference sequence). The CDR3 sequence is 14 residues long. The J segment lost 5 bases and the V segment lost 4 bases, leaving 7 bases of the junction unmatched.